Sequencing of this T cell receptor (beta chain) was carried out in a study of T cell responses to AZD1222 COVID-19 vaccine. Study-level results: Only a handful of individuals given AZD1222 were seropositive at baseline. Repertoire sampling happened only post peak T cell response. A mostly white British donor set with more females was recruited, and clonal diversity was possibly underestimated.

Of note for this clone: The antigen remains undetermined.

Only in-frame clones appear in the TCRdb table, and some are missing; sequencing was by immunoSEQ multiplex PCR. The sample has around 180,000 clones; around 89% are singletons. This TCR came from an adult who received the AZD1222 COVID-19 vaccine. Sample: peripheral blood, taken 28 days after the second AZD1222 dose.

The CDR3 loop reads CSFTENTEAFF. DNA of the CDR3: TGCAGCTTTACCGAGAACACTGAAGCTTTCTTT. This chain uses TRBV29-1 with TRBJ1-1, with D unresolved. V was trimmed by 8 bases and J by 1 base, leaving 8 bases between them. The CDR3 is made up of 11 amino acids. Germline V gene sequence: CDR1 SQVTM, CDR2 ANQGSEA.